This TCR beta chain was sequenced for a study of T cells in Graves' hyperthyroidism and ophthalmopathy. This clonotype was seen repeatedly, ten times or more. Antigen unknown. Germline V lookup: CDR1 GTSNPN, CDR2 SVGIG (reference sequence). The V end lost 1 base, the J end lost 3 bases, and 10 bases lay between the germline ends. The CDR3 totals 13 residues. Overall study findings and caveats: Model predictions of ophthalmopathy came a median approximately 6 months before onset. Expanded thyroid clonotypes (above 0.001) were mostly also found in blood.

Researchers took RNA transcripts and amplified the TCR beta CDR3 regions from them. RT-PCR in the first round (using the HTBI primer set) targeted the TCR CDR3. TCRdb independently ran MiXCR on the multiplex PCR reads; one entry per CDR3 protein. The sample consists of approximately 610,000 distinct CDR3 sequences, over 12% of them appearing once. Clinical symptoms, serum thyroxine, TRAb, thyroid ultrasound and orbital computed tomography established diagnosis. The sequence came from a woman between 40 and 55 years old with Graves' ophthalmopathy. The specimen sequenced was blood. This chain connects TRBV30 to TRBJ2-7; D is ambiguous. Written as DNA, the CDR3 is TGTGCCTGGAGTGAAGGGTGGAACTACGAGCAGTACTTC. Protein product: CAWSEGWNYEQYF.